What follows are 24 T cell receptor beta chains derived from one specimen sequenced in a study of T cell responses to AZD1222 COVID-19 vaccine. Produced via immunoSEQ multiplex PCR; TCRdb's table is partial and in-frame only. The sample contains under 200,000 clones, roughly nine tenths of which appear only once. This specimen was peripheral blood, taken on day 0 of AZD1222 vaccination. These TCRs come from an adult in good health.

This chain links TRBV9 with TRBJ2-5; D not certain. Germline V gene lookup returns CDR1 SGDLS and CDR2 YYNGEE. The CDR3 contains 14 residues. Trimming stripped 0 bases from V and 7 bases from J, with 13 bases between. CDR3 loop: CASSVGAEKGTQYF. In nucleotides, the CDR3 is TGTGCCAGCAGCGTAGGGGCGGAAAAGGGGACCCAGTACTTC. The variable domain in full, completed from reference TRBV9 and TRBJ2-5, reads DSGVTQTPKHLITATGQRVTLRCSPRSGDLSVYWYQQSLDQGLQFLIQYYNGEERAKGNILERFSAQQFPDLHSELNLSSLELGDSALYFCASSVGAEKGTQYFGPGTRLLVL.

This chain uses TRBV2 with TRBJ1-1, with 7 bases aligning to TRBD1. The V gene end was trimmed by 5 bases and the J gene end by 2 bases; junction bases not matched to a gene: 5. Germline assignment: CDR1 SNHLY and CDR2 FYNNEI. The CDR3 covers 14 residues. The CDR3 here is CASSFQGGNTEAFF. The CDR3 coding sequence is TGTGCCAGCAGTTTTCAGGGGGGCAACACTGAAGCTTTCTTT.

This clone showed up just once. V usage is TRBV9 and J usage is TRBJ1-4; no clear D. Germline V gene sequence: CDR1 SGDLS, CDR2 YYNGEE. V lost 4 bases and J 0 bases, leaving 10 bases between the germline ends. The CDR3 totals 15 residues. CDR3 sequence: CASSPSPATNEKLFF. CDR3 in DNA: TGTGCCAGCAGCCCGTCACCCGCAACTAATGAAAAACTGTTTTTT. Using reference TRBV9 and TRBJ1-4 for the parts outside the CDR3, the full variable domain is DSGVTQTPKHLITATGQRVTLRCSPRSGDLSVYWYQQSLDQGLQFLIQYYNGEERAKGNILERFSAQQFPDLHSELNLSSLELGDSALYFCASSPSPATNEKLFFGSGTQLSVL.

The chain employs TRBV5-1 and TRBJ2-7, with D perhaps matching TRBD1 (6 bases). The germline CDR1 and CDR2 sequences are SGHRS and YFSETQ. This CDR3 is built from 14 residues. Between the trimmed V and J ends, which lost 0 bases and 5 bases, there was a span of 12 bases. The CDR3 reads CASSLGLGANEQYF. The CDR3 region has the DNA TGCGCCAGCAGCTTGGGGCTGGGGGCTAACGAGCAGTACTTC.

The rearrangement links TRBV12-3 or TRBV12-4 to TRBJ1-1, with 7 bases that match TRBD1. This CDR3 is 13 amino acids long. V trimming: 5 bases; J trimming: 4 bases; junction bases outside the gene matches: 4. The CDR3 here is CASSHGTATEAFF. The CDR3 coding sequence is TGTGCCAGCAGTCATGGGACAGCCACTGAAGCTTTCTTT.

This sequence joins TRBV9 and TRBJ2-3, with 7 bases aligning to TRBD2. Germline CDR1 SGDLS, CDR2 YYNGEE. This CDR3 spans 14 amino acids. V trimming: 4 bases; J trimming: 8 bases; junction bases outside the gene matches: 10. CDR3 protein: CASSPTGGPSTQYF. The CDR3 region has the DNA TGTGCCAGCAGCCCGACGGGGGGACCCTCTACGCAGTATTTT.

The CDR3 DNA sequence: TGCGCCAGCAGTGAGTCGAAGACTAGCGGTAACTACAATGAGCAGTTCTTC. As protein: CASSESKTSGNYNEQFF. The J gene is TRBJ2-1, the V gene TRBV10-2; 9 nucleotides align to TRBD2. The CDR3 is 17 residues long. J was trimmed by 3 bases and V by 0 bases; bases with no gene match: 6. Germline V gene data show CDR1 as WSHSY and CDR2 as SAAADI.

The V call is TRBV25-1, the J call TRBJ2-2; 8 bases fit TRBD2. V was clipped by 3 bases and J by 5 bases; unmatched bases: 5. The CDR3 contains 15 residues. CDR1 is MGHDK and CDR2 is SYGVNS in the germline V gene. The CDR3 region is CASSDGGAGTGELFF. The CDR3 DNA reads as TGTGCCAGCAGTGACGGGGGGGCTGGTACCGGGGAGCTGTTTTTT.

This sequence joins TRBV29-1 and TRBJ1-2; D remains unclear. CDR3 length: 13 residues. V shed 0 bases and J shed 1 base, with 6 bases lying between them. Germline-derived CDR1 and CDR2 are SQVTM and ANQGSEA. The CDR3 DNA reads as TGCAGCGTTGAAGATTCCGTTAACTATGGCTACACCTTC. Translation: CSVEDSVNYGYTF. Full variable domain (outside the CDR3, taken from reference TRBV29-1 and TRBJ1-2): SAVISQKPSRDICQRGTSLTIQCQVDSQVTMMFWYRQQPGQSLTLIATANQGSEATYESGFVIDKFPISRPNLTFSTLTVSNMSPEDSSIYLCSVEDSVNYGYTFGSGTRLTVV.

The rearrangement links TRBV28 to TRBJ2-1; perhaps TRBD2 as D (7 bases). This CDR3 comprises 15 residues. Germline values: CDR1 MDHEN, CDR2 SYDVKM. The V end lost 5 bases, the J end lost 6 bases, and 17 bases lay between the germline ends. This CDR3 is CASSRGGPTLNEQFF. Written as DNA, the CDR3 is TGTGCCAGCAGTCGCGGGGGCCCGACCCTCAATGAGCAGTTCTTC.

DNA for the CDR3: TGTGCCAGCCGGGGGTCCAACTACAATGAGCAGTTCTTC. This codes for CASRGSNYNEQFF. This chain links TRBV27 with TRBJ2-1; D is perhaps TRBD2 (6 bases). CDR1 and CDR2 from the germline V gene are MNHEY and SMNVEV (reference sequence). V lost 8 bases and J lost 3, with 11 bases in between. This CDR3 has 13 amino acids.

V gene TRBV14 combines with J gene TRBJ2-2; the D gene could be TRBD1 or TRBD2 (5 bases each). Trimming cost V 4 bases and J 7 bases, with 25 bases left between them. Germline CDR1 SGHDN, CDR2 FVKESK. This CDR3 has 18 amino acids. The CDR3 DNA reads TGTGCCAGCAGCCGACCAGCAGGGTCGGACTTTAGCCGCGGGGAGCTGTTTTTT. It yields the protein CASSRPAGSDFSRGELFF.

In its sample, this clone was seen once. This sequence joins TRBV18 and TRBJ2-5; D may be TRBD2 (6 bases). CDR3 length: 14 residues. Deletions cut 3 bases from V and 7 bases from J, with 15 bases between. Per germline, CDR1 KGHSH and CDR2 LQKENI. Here the CDR3 DNA reads TGTGCCAGCTCACCGAGCGGAGGGCGGGGGACCCAGTACTTC. Amino acid sequence: CASSPSGGRGTQYF.

The CDR3 loop reads CASSLASGGSYEQYF. The DNA of the CDR3 is TGTGCCAGCAGCTTAGCCAGCGGGGGCTCCTACGAGCAGTACTTC. This chain links TRBV7-2 with TRBJ2-7, with TRBD2 identical over 8 bases. The CDR3 length is 15 residues. The germline gives CDR1 SGHTA, CDR2 FQGNSA. V trimming: 0 bases; J trimming: 0 bases; junction bases outside the gene matches: 1. Full variable domain (rest looked up from reference TRBV7-2 and TRBJ2-7): GAGVSQSPSNKVTEKGKDVELRCDPISGHTALYWYRQSLGQGLEFLIYFQGNSAPDKSGLPSDRFSAERTGGSVSTLTIQRTQQEDSAVYLCASSLASGGSYEQYFGPGTRLTVT.

J is TRBJ2-4 and V is TRBV18, with TRBD1 identical over 9 bases. Germline assignment: CDR1 KGHSH and CDR2 LQKENI. After removal of 0 bases from V and 10 bases from J, the junction contained 7 bases not matched to a gene. This CDR3 comprises 15 residues. The CDR3 bases are TGTGCCAGCTCACCACCGTCCGGGACAGGGAGTATTCAGTACTTC. It yields the protein CASSPPSGTGSIQYF.

The V gene is TRBV19, the J gene TRBJ1-1, with 10 bases that match TRBD1. Trimming took 2 bases from V and 6 from J; bases not matched to a gene: 12. The CDR3 loop spans 17 amino acids. Germline values: CDR1 LNHDA, CDR2 SQIVND (reference sequence). In nucleotides, the CDR3 is TGTGCCAGTAGTATACTCCGGACAGGGGGATTTGTATCTGAAGCTTTCTTT. It specifies CASSILRTGGFVSEAFF.

In this sample, this clone turned up a few times. This CDR3 is missing its conserved last phenylalanine or tryptophan, likely due to a read error. The DNA is omitted, as the CDR3 cannot be located on it reliably, and the CDR3 follows TCRdb's listing. This sequence joins TRBV23-1 and TRBJ1-2. TRBV23-1 carries the ORF label, with uncertain function. The CDR3 spans 13 residues, counting both ends. Here the CDR3 reads CASSQSLAWLRHP.

The CDR3 region is CASSPGGGLGSPLHF. The CDR3 nucleotides are TGTGCCAGCAGCCCCGGTGGAGGGCTGGGTTCACCCCTCCACTTT. This chain uses TRBV5-6 with TRBJ1-6; the D is unclear. This CDR3 contains 15 residues. Germline CDR1 SGHDT, CDR2 YYEEEE. V was clipped by 4 bases and J by 9 bases, with 17 bases between them.

This clone showed up just once. This chain uses TRBV30 with TRBJ1-3; no definite D call. This CDR3 has 11 amino acids. Per germline, CDR1 GTSNPN and CDR2 SVGIG (reference sequence). Trimming took off 6 bases at V and 4 bases at J, with 7 bases between the two ends. CDR3 residues: CACRFGNTIYF. CDR3 coding DNA: TGTGCCTGTAGATTCGGAAACACCATATATTTT.

The chain employs TRBV19 and TRBJ1-2; no firm D call. V was trimmed by 2 bases and J by 2 bases, leaving 9 bases between them. Germline-derived CDR1 and CDR2 are LNHDA and SQIVND (reference sequence). The CDR3 covers 14 residues. In DNA form, the CDR3 reads TGTGCCAGTAGTATAAGAAACAGAAACTATGGCTACACCTTC. This codes for CASSIRNRNYGYTF.

The chain is built from TRBV5-1 and TRBJ1-1; D uncertain. The CDR3 is made up of 12 amino acids. Between the trimmed V and J ends, which lost 2 bases and 3 bases, there was a span of 5 bases. Germline CDR1 reads SGHRS; CDR2 reads YFSETQ. CDR3 residues: CASSFSDTEAFF. Here the CDR3 DNA reads TGCGCCAGCAGCTTTAGCGACACTGAAGCTTTCTTT. The full variable domain, in which reference TRBV5-1 and TRBJ1-1 provide the parts outside the CDR3, is KAGVTQTPRYLIKTRGQQVTLSCSPISGHRSVSWYQQTPGQGLQFLFEYFSETQRNKGNFPGRFSGRQFSNSRSEMNVSTLELGDSALYLCASSFSDTEAFFGQGTRLTVV.

The chain combines TRBV7-9 with TRBJ2-5; D gene ambiguous. V lost 5 bases, J lost 5 bases, and 12 bases lay in between. This CDR3 spans 13 amino acids. Germline-derived CDR1 and CDR2 are SEHNR and FQNEAQ (reference sequence). The CDR3 protein is CASSPGLGETQYF. The DNA of the CDR3 is TGTGCCAGCAGCCCAGGCCTTGGCGAGACCCAGTACTTC. Using reference TRBV7-9 and TRBJ2-5 for the parts outside the CDR3, the full variable domain is DTGVSQNPRHKITKRGQNVTFRCDPISEHNRLYWYRQTLGQGPEFLTYFQNEAQLEKSRLLSDRFSAERPKGSFSTLEIQRTEQGDSAMYLCASSPGLGETQYFGPGTRLLVL.

This clone was seen a handful of times. The V and J genes are TRBV6-5 and TRBJ1-2; 7 nucleotides match TRBD1. The CDR3 is 14 amino acids. The germline gives CDR1 MNHEY, CDR2 SVGAGI. The V and J ends lost 5 bases and 1 base, in that order; junction bases with no gene match: 4. CDR3 residues: CASSRDRDNYGYTF. The CDR3 nucleotides are TGTGCCAGCAGTCGCGACAGGGATAACTATGGCTACACCTTC.

The chain joins TRBV14 to TRBJ1-2, with D perhaps TRBD1 (5 bases). Trimming removed 4 bases from V and 4 bases from J, with 7 bases in between. Germline V gene sequence: CDR1 SGHDN, CDR2 FVKESK. CDR3 length: 12 residues. The chain's CDR3 is CASSPGFYGYTF. CDR3 DNA sequence: TGTGCCAGCAGCCCAGGGTTCTATGGCTACACCTTC.